The entry below gives a single TCR beta chain sequence along with its context. The ends were cut back, 0 bases at V and 4 bases at J, with 8 bases in the middle. Germline V CDR1 and CDR2: SGHRS, YFSETQ. This CDR3 is built from 14 residues. The sample belongs to a study of control samples from healthy donors and cancer patients. The protocol was immunoSEQ multiplex PCR, while the TCRdb copy is restricted to in-frame clones and leaves out a portion. The table records hundreds of thousands of clones, around 80% of them present only once. The TCR originated in a woman aged 55-75 years with lung cancer. Sequencing was done on a sample of PBMCs. V is TRBV5-1 and J is TRBJ2-1; D gene ambiguous. The CDR3 here is CASSLVGPYNEQFF. CDR3 nucleotide sequence: TGCGCCAGCAGCTTGGTGGGCCCATACAATGAGCAGTTCTTC.